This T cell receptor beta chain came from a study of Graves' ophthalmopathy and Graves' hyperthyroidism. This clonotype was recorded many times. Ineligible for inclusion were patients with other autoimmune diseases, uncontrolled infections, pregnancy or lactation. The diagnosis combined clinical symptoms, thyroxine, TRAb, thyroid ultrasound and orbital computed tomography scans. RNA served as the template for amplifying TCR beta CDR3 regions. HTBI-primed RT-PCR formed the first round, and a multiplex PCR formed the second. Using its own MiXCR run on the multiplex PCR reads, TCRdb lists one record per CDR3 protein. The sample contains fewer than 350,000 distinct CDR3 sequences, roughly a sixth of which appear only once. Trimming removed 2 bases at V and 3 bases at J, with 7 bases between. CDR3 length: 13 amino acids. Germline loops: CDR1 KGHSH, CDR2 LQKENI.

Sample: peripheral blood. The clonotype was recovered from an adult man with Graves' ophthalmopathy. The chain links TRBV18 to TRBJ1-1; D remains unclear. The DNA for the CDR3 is TGTGCCAGCTCACCAGGGCGGGACACTGAAGCTTTCTTT. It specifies CASSPGRDTEAFF.